Included here is one T cell receptor (beta chain) sequence, with context. Germline V gene lookup returns CDR1 MNHEY and CDR2 SVGAGI. Trimming pared 10 bases from V and 0 bases from J, leaving 13 bases between. This CDR3 is built from 14 residues. The sample originates from a study of blood T cell repertoires in COVID-19. Turning to the study itself: The study drew acute and convalescent COVID-19 samples from the United States, Italy and Spain. PBMCs, B-cell-depleted T cells, or T cells provided the cDNA or gDNA that made up the material.

Authors' analysis steps: Amplification from reference gene primers served as the basis for estimated nucleated cell counts. Libraries were prepared by immunoSEQ multiplex PCR; TCRdb keeps only in-frame clonotypes and omits some of them. The V and J calls and clone size are taken from that table; D and trimming were inferred from the DNA. The profile covers about 120,000 clones, with 75% to 90% appearing a single time and roughly 8% taken by the ten largest. The sample taken for sequencing was peripheral blood. The chain joins TRBV6-5 to TRBJ1-3; TRBD1 is a possible D gene (5 bases). The receptor's source is a human donor in a cohort sampled during active COVID-19. CDR3 amino acids: CATHRGTSGNTIYF. The DNA of the CDR3 is TGTGCCACCCATCGGGGGACCTCTGGAAACACCATATATTTT.